This paragraph covers one T cell receptor beta chain sequence. Its antigen has not been determined. No much larger clonotype is one base removed from it; base qualities were not supplied. The sample is drawn from a study of T cell changes during pregnancy in multiple sclerosis (dated by TCRdb to between 2018 and 2020). About the study as a whole: The study looked at changes in the T cell repertoire across pregnancy in women with multiple sclerosis.

Including the terminal cysteine and phenylalanine, the CDR3 comprises 14 residues. The read is trimmed to its CDR3 DNA, 42 bases read in frame from base 1. The germline ends are 10 bases apart after V is trimmed by 5 bases and J by 1 base. In the germline V gene, CDR1 corresponds to KGHSH and CDR2 to LQKENI. The method behind the library was the immunoSEQ multiplex PCR assay. Held by TCRdb, this immuneACCESS table contains in-frame sequences only and omits some clones. Under half of the omission traces to an unresolved V gene where checked; the cause of the rest is unknown. The sample records fewer than 85,000 clones, about 93% of which are singletons. The biggest ten clones account for just over 2.5% of the sample.

The V and J genes are TRBV18 and TRBJ2-3; TRBD2 could be the D gene, as 6 bases match. Sequences were derived from peripheral blood, sampled after pregnancy. This TCR derives from a female donor in good health, enrolled as a control in a pregnancy study. The encoded CDR3 is CASSWGERTDTQYF. The DNA is as follows: TGTGCCAGCTCATGGGGGGAGCGCACAGATACGCAGTATTTT. With the portions outside the CDR3 filled from the reference TRBV18 and TRBJ2-3 genes, the complete variable region becomes NAGVMQNPRHLVRRRGQEARLRCSPMKGHSHVYWYRQLPEEGLKFMVYLQKENIIDESGMPKERFSAEFPKEGPSILRIQQVVRGDSAAYFCASSWGERTDTQYFGPGTRLTVL.